Listed below are T cell receptor beta chains from one sample, sequenced in a study of cytomegalovirus exposure and HLA in healthy donors. TCRdb keeps only in-frame clones here, not all; method: immunoSEQ multiplex PCR. The data contain some 170,000 clones, 77% of them singletons. Sequencing was done on a sample of PBMCs. Every receptor here comes from a woman aged 25 to 39 in good health and CMV-seronegative. The CDR3 runs from the conserved cysteine through the conserved F or W. A D gene is named only where the DNA matches it firmly. Rows may omit the clone size; those that give it use once, few, many or a size class.

TRBJ1-1,TRBV5-6,few,.,CASRTANTEAFF,TGTGCCAGCAGGACAGCGAACACTGAAGCTTTCTTT
TRBJ2-5,TRBV6-6,.,TRBD1,CASSLAGGLETQYF,TGTGCCAGCAGTTTGGCAGGGGGTTTAGAGACCCAGTACTTC
TRBJ2-7,TRBV7-2,once,.,CASSFGDNSYEQYF,TGTGCCAGCAGCTTTGGGGACAATTCCTACGAGCAGTACTTC
TRBJ1-1,TRBV15,.,TRBD1,CATHFGTGGTEAFF,TGTGCCACCCATTTTGGGACAGGGGGCACTGAAGCTTTCTTT
TRBJ2-7,TRBV7-9,.,.,CASSAPGTPYEQYF,TGTGCCAGCAGCGCCCCCGGGACACCATACGAGCAGTACTTC
TRBJ2-7,TRBV18,few,.,CASSPTSDEQYF,TGTGCCAGCTCACCAACGAGCGACGAGCAGTACTTC
TRBJ2-5,TRBV7-2,.,.,CASSPGWGRGQETQYF,TGTGCCAGCAGCCCCGGTTGGGGGCGAGGTCAGGAGACCCAGTACTTC
TRBJ2-7,TRBV5-6,.,TRBD1,CASSLLMGQGGEQYF,TGTGCCAGCAGCTTGCTAATGGGACAGGGTGGCGAGCAGTACTTC
TRBJ1-4,TRBV7-8,.,.,CASSRTATNEKLFF,TGTGCCAGCAGCCGGACAGCAACTAATGAAAAACTGTTTTTT
TRBJ1-2,TRBV19,.,TRBD1,CASSTRTGRNGYTF,TGTGCCAGTAGTACTCGGACAGGGCGGAATGGCTACACCTTC
TRBJ1-1,TRBV10-3,.,.,CAISDSSHPNTEAFF,TGTGCCATCAGCGACAGCTCCCACCCGAACACTGAAGCTTTCTTT
TRBJ2-1,TRBV7-3,once,TRBD2,CASSQGHTSGRNNEQFF,TGTGCCAGCAGCCAGGGCCATACTAGCGGGAGAAACAATGAGCAGTTCTTC
TRBJ1-2,TRBV30,.,TRBD1,CACTQGATNYGYTF,TGTGCCTGCACACAGGGGGCAACTAACTATGGCTACACCTTC
TRBJ1-4,TRBV27,.,.,CASSPPARVTTNEKLFF,TGTGCCAGCAGTCCACCGGCGAGGGTTACAACTAATGAAAAACTGTTTTTT
TRBJ1-4,TRBV11-2,once,.,CASSLREKLFF,TGTGCCAGCAGCTTACGGGAAAAACTGTTTTTT
TRBJ1-5,TRBV6-5,few,.,CASREPGANQPQHF,TGTGCCAGCAGGGAACCAGGGGCGAATCAGCCCCAGCATTTT
TRBJ2-1,TRBV14,.,TRBD2,CASSLYLGLAGENEQFF,TGTGCCAGCAGCCTTTATTTGGGACTAGCGGGGGAGAATGAGCAGTTCTTC
TRBJ2-1,TRBV27,.,TRBD1,CASSSPAGGTGGRGEQFF,TGTGCCAGCAGTTCCCCAGCAGGCGGGACAGGGGGTAGGGGTGAGCAGTTCTTC
TRBJ1-1,TRBV2,few,.,CASSEQDSEAFF,TGTGCCAGCAGTGAACAGGATTCTGAAGCTTTCTTT
TRBJ2-1,TRBV7-2,.,TRBD2,CASSSLERLAGGANEQFF,TGTGCCAGCAGCTCCCTTGAAAGACTAGCGGGGGGGGCCAATGAGCAGTTCTTC
TRBJ2-2,TRBV27,.,TRBD1,CASSPWTGGGGELFF,TGTGCCAGCAGTCCGTGGACAGGGGGCGGCGGGGAGCTGTTTTTT
TRBJ1-4,TRBV5-8,.,TRBD1,CASSSYRGRSEKLFF,TGTGCCAGCAGCTCCTACAGGGGGCGCAGTGAAAAACTGTTTTTT
TRBJ2-7,TRBV28,few,TRBD2,CASSPNPSGIIDEQYF,TGTGCCAGCAGTCCAAACCCTAGCGGGATAATCGACGAGCAGTACTTC
TRBJ1-5,TRBV19,.,TRBD1,CASSSRTGQQPQHF,TGTGCCAGTAGTTCCCGGACAGGGCAGCAGCCCCAGCATTTT
TRBJ1-1,TRBV4-1,.,.,CASSQERWKTEAFF,TGCGCCAGCAGCCAAGAGAGGTGGAAAACTGAAGCTTTCTTT
TRBJ2-3,TRBV6-7,.,TRBD1,CASSTYRQGPDTQYF,TGTGCCAGCAGTACTTACCGACAGGGGCCAGATACGCAGTATTTT
TRBJ1-2,TRBV18,few,.,CASTESAGGRASPNYGYTF,TGTGCCAGCACCGAATCAGCCGGCGGGAGGGCAAGTCCTAACTATGGCTACACCTTC
TRBJ1-1,TRBV7-8,.,.,CASSDRDIRNTEAFF,TGTGCCAGCAGCGACCGGGACATTAGGAACACTGAAGCTTTCTTT
TRBJ2-3,TRBV7-3,.,.,CASSVGLRSTDTQYF,TGTGCCAGCAGCGTCGGGTTGCGGAGCACAGATACGCAGTATTTT
TRBJ2-7,TRBV5-1,.,TRBD1,CASSLVRTGIDEQYF,TGCGCCAGCAGCTTGGTTCGGACAGGGATCGACGAGCAGTACTTC
TRBJ2-7,TRBV28,once,.,CASSLHLGGRYEQYF,TGTGCCAGCAGTTTACACCTAGGTGGTCGCTACGAGCAGTACTTC
TRBJ2-7,TRBV6-5,.,.,CASSPSQGVGDEQYF,TGTGCCAGCAGTCCAAGTCAGGGCGTAGGGGACGAGCAGTACTTC
TRBJ2-1,TRBV5-1,.,.,CASSWGSTSRVERFF,TGCGCCAGCAGCTGGGGGTCTACTAGCCGGGTTGAGCGGTTCTTC
TRBJ1-5,TRBV2,.,.,CASSEWSNGYSNQPQHF,TGTGCCAGCAGTGAATGGTCTAACGGTTATAGCAATCAGCCCCAGCATTTT
TRBJ1-6,TRBV18,.,TRBD1,CASSQGAGSPLHF,TGTGCCAGCTCACAGGGGGCAGGTTCACCCCTCCACTTT
TRBJ2-1,TRBV7-8,.,TRBD2,CASSSTSGSSGEQFF,TGTGCCAGCAGCTCGACTAGCGGGAGCTCTGGCGAGCAGTTCTTC
TRBJ2-1,TRBV6-5,.,.,CASRSPGLYNEQFF,TGTGCCAGCAGGAGCCCGGGACTCTACAATGAGCAGTTCTTC
TRBJ2-1,TRBV5-6,few,TRBD1,CASSHGQAGNEQFF,TGTGCCAGCAGCCATGGACAGGCGGGCAATGAGCAGTTCTTC
TRBJ1-5,TRBV5-6,.,.,CASSSRGGNYQPQHF,TGTGCCAGCAGCTCCCGCGGGGGGAATTATCAGCCCCAGCATTTT
TRBJ1-2,TRBV5-4,.,.,CASSSHTGTSYGYTF,TGTGCCAGCAGCTCCCATACAGGGACGAGCTATGGCTACACCTTC
TRBJ2-7,TRBV5-1,.,TRBD2,CASSSTTSSEQYF,TGCGCCAGCAGCTCGACGACTAGCTCTGAGCAGTACTTC
TRBJ2-1,TRBV14,.,TRBD1,CASSQGAGGVNEQFF,TGTGCCAGCAGCCAAGGTGCAGGGGGCGTCAATGAGCAGTTCTTC